The TCR beta chain under discussion was sequenced for a study of neoadjuvant anti-PD-1 for oral cavity cancer. Whole-study findings and limits: Greater tumor shrinkage accompanied bigger post-treatment sizes of preexisting clones.

This CDR3 is 14 amino acids long. The V gene lost 0 bases and the J gene lost 2 bases, with 7 bases spanning the gap. The germline CDR1 and CDR2 sequences are SEHNR and FQNEAQ (reference sequence). As regards this clone: Its target is unknown.

Some clones are missing from TCRdb's copy, which holds only in-frame ones; the method was immunoSEQ multiplex PCR. The sample shows roughly 1,400 clones, 59% of them seen only once. Documented time point: after neoadjuvant nivolumab, at surgical resection. This clonotype was obtained from a person aged 35-79 years with oral cavity squamous cell carcinoma. This specimen consisted of tumor tissue, obtained after nivolumab (anti-PD-1) treatment. The chain links TRBV7-9 to TRBJ2-5; D unclear. The CDR3 is CASSLAIAQETQYF. In DNA, the CDR3 is TGTGCCAGCAGCTTAGCGATCGCTCAAGAGACCCAGTACTTC.